Presented here are 12 T cell receptor beta chains from one specimen sequenced in a study of post-analysis software for immune sequencing data. Study observations and caveats: The study found TRBV5-6, TRBV5-1 and TRBV20-1 among four to six TRBV segments more frequent in patients than controls.

These receptors have no known antigen. Tagging with unique molecular identifiers was a feature of the TCR beta cDNA libraries. Each CDR3 protein is one row after TCRdb ran MiXCR on the PCR reads. The sample yields roughly 870,000 distinct CDR3 sequences, 53% seen once. Material: blood. These receptors all come from a girl aged 10 to 17 with multiple sclerosis.

The chain employs TRBV29-1 and TRBJ1-2, with D hard to call. The V gene's germline CDR1 is SQVTM and CDR2 ANQGSEA. The CDR3 contains 12 residues. The ends were cut back, 0 bases at V and 4 bases at J, with 6 bases in the middle. The CDR3 reads CSVEDLLYGYTF. CDR3 bases: TGCAGCGTTGAAGATCTGCTCTATGGCTACACCTTC. The full variable domain, with the rest looked up from reference TRBV29-1 and TRBJ1-2, is SAVISQKPSRDICQRGTSLTIQCQVDSQVTMMFWYRQQPGQSLTLIATANQGSEATYESGFVIDKFPISRPNLTFSTLTVSNMSPEDSSIYLCSVEDLLYGYTFGSGTRLTVV.

This clonotype has a handful of counts. The chain uses TRBV10-2 and TRBJ1-1; D uncertain. Germline loops: CDR1 WSHSY, CDR2 SAAADI. V lost 2 bases and J 1 base, leaving 8 bases between the germline ends. The length of the CDR3 is 14 residues. The CDR3, as DNA: TGCGCCAGCAGTGAGCCTCCGGGGAACACTGAAGCTTTCTTT. Its protein is CASSEPPGNTEAFF.

The chain couples TRBV6-5 to TRBJ1-2; D might be TRBD1 (5 bases). The CDR3 extends over 14 amino acids. The V gene lost 6 bases and the J gene lost 2 bases, with 13 bases spanning the gap. Germline V gives CDR1 MNHEY, CDR2 SVGAGI. The CDR3 coding sequence is TGTGCCAGCAGACCGGGACGGCTAAACTATGGCTACACCTTC. Its translation is CASRPGRLNYGYTF.

V gene TRBV6-1 combines with J gene TRBJ2-4; D possibly corresponds to TRBD1 (6 bases). Germline V gives CDR1 MNHNS, CDR2 SASEGT. The ends were cut back, 4 bases at V and 2 bases at J, with 9 bases in the middle. The CDR3 is 14 residues long. The CDR3 is CASSGQGTKNIQYF. CDR3 DNA sequence: TGTGCCAGCAGTGGTCAGGGGACCAAAAACATTCAGTACTTC.

V usage is TRBV6-5 and J usage is TRBJ1-5; D is unclear. This CDR3 is built from 13 residues. Germline values: CDR1 MNHEY, CDR2 SVGAGI. The V gene lost 7 bases and the J gene lost 4 bases, with 11 bases spanning the gap. The CDR3 region has the DNA TGTGCCAGCAAGGCAGGTACTAATCAGCCCCAGCATTTT. Amino acids: CASKAGTNQPQHF.

The chain links TRBV3-1 to TRBJ2-7, with D maybe TRBD1 (6 bases). V was pared by 3 bases and J by 5 bases, with 20 bases between. CDR1 and CDR2 from the germline V gene are LGHDT and YNNKEL (reference sequence). The CDR3 loop spans 16 amino acids. The CDR3 sequence is CASSHIGGALRDEQYF. CDR3 DNA: TGTGCCAGCAGCCACATTGGGGGCGCTTTAAGGGACGAGCAGTACTTC.

In this sample, this clonotype turned up a few times. This chain connects TRBV7-3 to TRBJ2-6, with D perhaps being TRBD1 or TRBD2 (5 bases each). CDR3 length: 17 amino acids. V was clipped by 7 bases and J by 0 bases, with 16 bases between them. Germline V gene lookup returns CDR1 SGHTA and CDR2 FQGTGA. As DNA, the CDR3 is TGTGCCAGCATCCCAAAAAGGGGAGACTCTGGGGCCAACGTCCTGACTTTC. This sequence encodes CASIPKRGDSGANVLTF.

V and J are TRBV2 and TRBJ2-7, with D perhaps matching TRBD1 (5 bases). V was shortened by 2 bases and J by 2 bases, with 13 bases between the two germline ends. CDR3 length: 15 amino acids. The germline V gene has CDR1 SNHLY and CDR2 FYNNEI. The CDR3 sequence is CASSERAGLPYEQYF. Here the CDR3 DNA reads TGTGCCAGCAGTGAAAGGGCAGGGTTGCCCTACGAGCAGTACTTC. Full variable domain (missing parts from reference TRBV2 and TRBJ2-7): EPEVTQTPSHQVTQMGQEVILRCVPISNHLYFYWYRQILGQKVEFLVSFYNNEISEKSEIFDDQFSVERPDGSNFTLKIRSTKLEDSAMYFCASSERAGLPYEQYFGPGTRLTVT.

The chain has TRBV5-4 and TRBJ1-5; TRBD1 matches at 12 bases. The CDR3 spans 17 residues. With V trimmed by 4 bases and J by 2 bases, 7 bases remained unmatched. The germline V gene encodes CDR1 SGHNT and CDR2 YYREEE (reference sequence). CDR3 residues: CASSDGTGGVGNQPQHF. CDR3 DNA: TGTGCCAGCAGCGACGGGACAGGGGGCGTAGGCAATCAGCCCCAGCATTTT.

The chain links TRBV20-1 to TRBJ2-7; D is ambiguous. There are 10 residues in the CDR3. The V gene lost 6 bases and the J gene lost 5 bases, with 8 bases spanning the gap. CDR1 DFQATT and CDR2 SNEGSKA come from the germline V gene (reference sequence). The CDR3 spells CSAGYHEQYF. The CDR3, as DNA: TGCAGTGCCGGATATCACGAGCAGTACTTC.

The rearrangement joins TRBV20-1 to TRBJ2-1; TRBD2 aligns across 12 bases. The CDR3 contains 18 residues. Trimming took 0 bases from V and 0 from J; bases not matched to a gene: 6. Germline V gene lookup returns CDR1 DFQATT and CDR2 SNEGSKA (reference sequence). CDR3 residues: CSARELAGGRSSYNEQFF. As DNA, the CDR3 is TGCAGTGCTAGAGAACTAGCGGGAGGCCGCAGCTCCTACAATGAGCAGTTCTTC.

V gene TRBV5-1 combines with J gene TRBJ1-1; D perhaps matches TRBD1 (6 bases). CDR1 is SGHRS and CDR2 is YFSETQ in the germline V gene. Trimming removed 0 bases at V and 0 bases at J, with 9 bases between. The CDR3 totals 15 residues. CDR3 amino acids: CASSLGQVMNTEAFF. DNA for the CDR3: TGCGCCAGCAGCTTGGGACAGGTCATGAACACTGAAGCTTTCTTT.